This TCR beta chain was sequenced for a study of PD-1 blockade in classical Hodgkin lymphoma. With regard to this clone: Its specificity is unknown.

V was clipped by 3 bases and J by 0 bases, with 12 bases between them. CDR1 is SGDLS and CDR2 is YYNGEE in the germline V gene. CDR3 length equals 15 residues. Stated time point: newly diagnosed, previously untreated cHL patient sample. The data were produced by immunoSEQ multiplex PCR, yet TCRdb's version contains in-frame clones alone and is incomplete. The table records 20,000 to 25,000 clones, about 95% of them present only once. Study results and caveats: Relapsed/refractory patients reportedly had lower baseline diversity than newly diagnosed patients. Still unresolved is the cause of the repertoire differences, which may be disease activity or prior therapy.

This chain links TRBV9 with TRBJ1-2, with D possibly TRBD1 on 6 matching bases. The receptor was isolated from a human donor with classical Hodgkin lymphoma. The sequenced sample consisted of peripheral blood mononuclear cells (PBMCs). DNA of the CDR3: TGTGCCAGCAGCGCCAGACAGGAGTCTAACTATGGCTACACCTTC. Translated: CASSARQESNYGYTF. Variable domain in full (rest from reference TRBV9 and TRBJ1-2): DSGVTQTPKHLITATGQRVTLRCSPRSGDLSVYWYQQSLDQGLQFLIQYYNGEERAKGNILERFSAQQFPDLHSELNLSSLELGDSALYFCASSARQESNYGYTFGSGTRLTVV.